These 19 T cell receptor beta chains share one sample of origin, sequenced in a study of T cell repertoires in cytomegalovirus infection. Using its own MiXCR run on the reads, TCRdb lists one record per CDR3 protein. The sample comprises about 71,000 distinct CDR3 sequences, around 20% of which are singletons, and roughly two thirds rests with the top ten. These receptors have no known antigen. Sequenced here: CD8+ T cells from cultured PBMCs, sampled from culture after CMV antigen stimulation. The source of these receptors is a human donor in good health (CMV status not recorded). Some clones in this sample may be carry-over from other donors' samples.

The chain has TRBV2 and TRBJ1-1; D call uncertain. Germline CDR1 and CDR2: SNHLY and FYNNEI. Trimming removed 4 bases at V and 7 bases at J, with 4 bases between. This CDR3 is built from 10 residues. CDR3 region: CASSGNEAFF. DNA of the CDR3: TGTGCCAGCAGTGGGAATGAAGCTTTCTTT.

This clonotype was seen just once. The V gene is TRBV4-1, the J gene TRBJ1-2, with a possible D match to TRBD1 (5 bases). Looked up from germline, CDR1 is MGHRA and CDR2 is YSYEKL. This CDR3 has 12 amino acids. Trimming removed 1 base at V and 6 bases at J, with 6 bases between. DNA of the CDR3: TGCGCCAGCAGCCAAGCCAGGGATGGCTACACCTTC. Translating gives CASSQARDGYTF.

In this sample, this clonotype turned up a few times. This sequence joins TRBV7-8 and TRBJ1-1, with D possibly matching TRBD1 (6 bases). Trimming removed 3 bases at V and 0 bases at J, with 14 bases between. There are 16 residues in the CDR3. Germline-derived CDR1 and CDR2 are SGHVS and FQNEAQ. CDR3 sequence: CASSFYPGDLNTEAFF. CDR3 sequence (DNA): TGTGCCAGCAGCTTTTACCCAGGGGACCTGAACACTGAAGCTTTCTTT.

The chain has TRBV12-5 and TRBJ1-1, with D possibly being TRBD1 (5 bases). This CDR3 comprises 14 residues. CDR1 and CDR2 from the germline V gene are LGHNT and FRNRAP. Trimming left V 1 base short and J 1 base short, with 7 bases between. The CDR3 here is CASGLGQGNTEAFF. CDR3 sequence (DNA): TGTGCTAGTGGTTTGGGTCAGGGGAACACTGAAGCTTTCTTT.

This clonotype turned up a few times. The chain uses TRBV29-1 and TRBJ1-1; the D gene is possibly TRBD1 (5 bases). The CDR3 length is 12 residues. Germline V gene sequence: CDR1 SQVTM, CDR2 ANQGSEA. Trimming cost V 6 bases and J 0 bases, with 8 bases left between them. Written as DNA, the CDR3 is TGCAGCGTGGGCAGGGTGAACACTGAAGCTTTCTTT. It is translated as CSVGRVNTEAFF. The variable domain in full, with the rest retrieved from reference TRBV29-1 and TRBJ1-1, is SAVISQKPSRDICQRGTSLTIQCQVDSQVTMMFWYRQQPGQSLTLIATANQGSEATYESGFVIDKFPISRPNLTFSTLTVSNMSPEDSSIYLCSVGRVNTEAFFGQGTRLTVV.

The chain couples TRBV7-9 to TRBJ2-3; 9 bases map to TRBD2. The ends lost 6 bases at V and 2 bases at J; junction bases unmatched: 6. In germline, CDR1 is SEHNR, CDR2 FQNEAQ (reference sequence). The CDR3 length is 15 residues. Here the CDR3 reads CASSWTSDHTDTQYF. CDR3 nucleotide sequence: TGTGCCAGCAGTTGGACTAGCGACCACACAGATACGCAGTATTTT.

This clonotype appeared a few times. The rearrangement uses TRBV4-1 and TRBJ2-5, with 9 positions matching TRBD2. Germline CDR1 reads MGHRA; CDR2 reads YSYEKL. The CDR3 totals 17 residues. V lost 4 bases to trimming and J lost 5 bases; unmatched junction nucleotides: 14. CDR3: CASSPRGSGGSHETQYF. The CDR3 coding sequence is TGCGCCAGCAGCCCCCGAGGGAGCGGGGGGTCCCACGAGACCCAGTACTTC.

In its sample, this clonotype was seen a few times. CDR3: CASSLGLAGADTQYF. The CDR3 DNA reads TGTGCCAGCAGTTTGGGACTAGCTGGCGCAGATACGCAGTATTTT. The chain has TRBV6-2 or TRBV6-3 and TRBJ2-3; 9 bases fit TRBD2. Germline V CDR1 and CDR2: MNHEY, SVGEGT. With V trimmed by 4 bases and J by 4 bases, 6 bases remained unmatched. This CDR3 spans 15 amino acids.

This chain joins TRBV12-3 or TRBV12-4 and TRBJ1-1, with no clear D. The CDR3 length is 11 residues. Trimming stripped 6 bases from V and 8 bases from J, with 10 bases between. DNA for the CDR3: TGTGCCAGCAGGGCCGGCGGGGAAGCTTTCTTT. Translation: CASRAGGEAFF.

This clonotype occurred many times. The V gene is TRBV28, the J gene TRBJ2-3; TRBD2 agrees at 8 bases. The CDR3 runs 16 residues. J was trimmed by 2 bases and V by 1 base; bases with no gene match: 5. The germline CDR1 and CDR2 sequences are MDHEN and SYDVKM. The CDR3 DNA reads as TGTGCCAGCAGTTTATTGGCGGGGGGCATCACAGATACGCAGTATTTT. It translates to CASSLLAGGITDTQYF.

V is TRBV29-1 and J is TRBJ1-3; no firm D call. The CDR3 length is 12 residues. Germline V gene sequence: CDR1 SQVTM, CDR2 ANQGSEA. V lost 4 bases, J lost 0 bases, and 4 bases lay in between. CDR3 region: CSVASSGNTIYF. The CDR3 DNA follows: TGCAGCGTTGCTAGCTCTGGAAACACCATATATTTT.

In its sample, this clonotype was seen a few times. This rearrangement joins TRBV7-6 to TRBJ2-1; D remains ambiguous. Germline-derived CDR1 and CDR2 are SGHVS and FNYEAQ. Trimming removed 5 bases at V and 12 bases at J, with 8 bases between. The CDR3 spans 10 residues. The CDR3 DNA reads TGTGCCAGCAGCACCCGTCCGCAGTTCTTC. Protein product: CASSTRPQFF.

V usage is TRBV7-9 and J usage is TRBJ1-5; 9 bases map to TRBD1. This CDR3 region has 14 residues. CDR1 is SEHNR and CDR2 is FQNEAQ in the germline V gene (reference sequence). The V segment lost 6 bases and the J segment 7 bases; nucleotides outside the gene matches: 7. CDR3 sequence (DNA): TGTGCCAGCAGTCCACAGGGGGCAGGACAGCCCCAGCATTTT. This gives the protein CASSPQGAGQPQHF.

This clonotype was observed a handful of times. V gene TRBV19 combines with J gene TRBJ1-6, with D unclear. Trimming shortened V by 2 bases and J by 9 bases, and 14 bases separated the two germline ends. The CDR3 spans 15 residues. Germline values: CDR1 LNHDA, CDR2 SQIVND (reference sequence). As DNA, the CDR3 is TGTGCCAGTAGTATAAGTCTCCAGCTCGGTTCACCCCTCCACTTT. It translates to CASSISLQLGSPLHF.

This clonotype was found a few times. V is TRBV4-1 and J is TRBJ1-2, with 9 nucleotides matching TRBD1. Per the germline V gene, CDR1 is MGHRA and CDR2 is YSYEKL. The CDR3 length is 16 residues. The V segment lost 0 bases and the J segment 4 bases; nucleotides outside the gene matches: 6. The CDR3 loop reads CASSQEGQGISYGYTF. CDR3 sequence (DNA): TGCGCCAGCAGCCAAGAGGGACAGGGTATTAGCTATGGCTACACCTTC.

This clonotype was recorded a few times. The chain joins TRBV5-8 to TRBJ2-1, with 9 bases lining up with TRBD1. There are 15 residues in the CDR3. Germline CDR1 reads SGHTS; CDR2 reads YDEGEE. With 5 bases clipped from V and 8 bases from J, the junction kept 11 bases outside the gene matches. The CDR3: CASSSPGQGFYEQFF. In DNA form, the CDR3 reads TGTGCCAGCAGTTCGCCGGGACAGGGATTCTATGAGCAGTTCTTC. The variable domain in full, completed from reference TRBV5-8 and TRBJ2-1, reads EAGVTQSPTHLIKTRGQQATLRCSPISGHTSVYWYQQALGLGLQFLLWYDEGEERNRGNFPPRFSGRQFPNYSSELNVNALELEDSALYLCASSSPGQGFYEQFFGPGTRLTVL.

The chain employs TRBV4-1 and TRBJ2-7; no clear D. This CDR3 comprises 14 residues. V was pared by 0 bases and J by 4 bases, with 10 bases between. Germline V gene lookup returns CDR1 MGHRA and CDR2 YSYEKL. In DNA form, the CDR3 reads TGCGCCAGCAGCCAAGAGCCTCGGGCGTACGAGCAGTACTTC. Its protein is CASSQEPRAYEQYF.

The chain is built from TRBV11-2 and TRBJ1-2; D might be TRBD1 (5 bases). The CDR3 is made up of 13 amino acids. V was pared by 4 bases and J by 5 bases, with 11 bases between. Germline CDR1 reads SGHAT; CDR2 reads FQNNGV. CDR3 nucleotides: TGTGCCAGCAGCTCACCGGGGGAGTATGGCTACACCTTC. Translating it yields CASSSPGEYGYTF.

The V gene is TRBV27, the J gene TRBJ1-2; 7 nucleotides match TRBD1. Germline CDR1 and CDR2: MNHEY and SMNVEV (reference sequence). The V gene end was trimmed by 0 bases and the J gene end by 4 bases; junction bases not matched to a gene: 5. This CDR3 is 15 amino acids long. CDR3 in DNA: TGTGCCAGCAGTTTATCGTTGGGGACAGCCTATGGCTACACCTTC. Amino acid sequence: CASSLSLGTAYGYTF.